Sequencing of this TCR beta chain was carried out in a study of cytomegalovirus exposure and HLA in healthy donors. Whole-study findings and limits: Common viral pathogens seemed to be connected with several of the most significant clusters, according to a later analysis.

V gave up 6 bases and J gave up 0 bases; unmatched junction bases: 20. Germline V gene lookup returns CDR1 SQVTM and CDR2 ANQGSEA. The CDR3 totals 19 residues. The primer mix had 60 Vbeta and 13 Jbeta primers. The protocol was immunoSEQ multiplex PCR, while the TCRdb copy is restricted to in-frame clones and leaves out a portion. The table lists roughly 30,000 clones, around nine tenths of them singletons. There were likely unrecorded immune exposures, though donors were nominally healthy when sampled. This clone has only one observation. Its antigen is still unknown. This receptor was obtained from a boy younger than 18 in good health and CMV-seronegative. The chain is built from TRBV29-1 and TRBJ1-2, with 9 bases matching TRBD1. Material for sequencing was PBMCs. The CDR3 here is CSVTRTGDIYEGSNYGYTF. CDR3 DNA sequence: TGCAGCGTCACCCGGACAGGGGATATTTACGAAGGGTCTAACTATGGCTACACCTTC.